What follows describes a single T cell receptor (beta chain). Its antigen is unidentified. The data were taken from a study of T cell responses to AZD1222 COVID-19 vaccine. Study-level findings and limits: Only 5 or 6 people who got AZD1222 tested seropositive at baseline.

Germline lookup yields CDR1 DFQATT and CDR2 SNEGSKA (reference sequence). V dropped 3 bases and J dropped 2; count of bases not matched to a gene: 6. The CDR3 sequence is 15 residues long. Libraries were prepared by immunoSEQ multiplex PCR; TCRdb keeps only in-frame clonotypes and omits some of them. The sample has about 150,000 clones, about nine tenths seen once. The TCR sequence derives from an adult in good health. This chain connects TRBV20-1 to TRBJ2-2; 7 bases align to TRBD2. Sequenced here: peripheral blood, sampled on day 0 of MenACWY control vaccination. The CDR3 protein is CSASLGGDNTGELFF. DNA of the CDR3: TGCAGTGCTAGTTTGGGAGGGGACAACACCGGGGAGCTGTTTTTT.